Described below is a single T cell receptor beta chain sequence and its context. Its antigen is still unknown. These data belong to a study of T cell responses to AZD1222 COVID-19 vaccine. The ends were cut back, 5 bases at V and 7 bases at J, with 14 bases in the middle. Germline V gene sequence: CDR1 SGHTA, CDR2 FQGNSA. The CDR3 runs 13 residues. Study observations and caveats: Sampled repertoires all dated from after the peak T cell response. Spike-wide coverage was observed for vaccine-associated CD4 TCRs, with dominant responses at 160-218 and 743-854. Donors were largely white British and mainly female; clonal diversity was possibly underestimated. Of spike-specific TCRs, nearly half reportedly target regions left unmutated in variants.

Some clones are missing from TCRdb's copy, which holds only in-frame ones; the method was immunoSEQ multiplex PCR. In the table there are more than 150,000 clones, around 92% of which are singletons. The sample was peripheral blood, taken on day 0 of AZD1222 vaccination. The chain combines TRBV7-2 with TRBJ1-2; unclear D gene. This clonotype originated in an adult in good health. CDR3 DNA sequence: TGTGCCAGCAGCCCGAATTCTTTTGGTGGCTACACCTTC. Protein sequence: CASSPNSFGGYTF.